One sample yielded the 27 T cell receptor beta chains listed below, sequenced in a study of memory B cells and T cells in multiple sclerosis. Sequencing used immunoSEQ multiplex PCR; TCRdb keeps in-frame clones, though not all of them. The sample lists 30,000 or so clones, 86% occurring once. After stimulus-free culture, autoproliferating CFSE-dim and non-proliferating CFSE-high T cells were sequenced separately. Replicate wells were pooled after six to seven days of stimulus-free culture of fewer than 65 million CFSE-labeled PBMCs. Antigens of these TCRs are unknown. The sequencing sample was made of PBMCs from blood kept in culture. These receptor sequences come from a human donor with multiple sclerosis.

This chain joins TRBV2 and TRBJ2-7; TRBD2 might be the D (6 bases). Per the germline V gene, CDR1 is SNHLY and CDR2 is FYNNEI. Deletions cut 0 bases from V and 6 bases from J, with 9 bases between. The CDR3 loop spans 13 amino acids. The chain's CDR3 is CASSEARGGEQYF. DNA for the CDR3: TGTGCCAGCAGTGAAGCCCGGGGAGGCGAGCAGTACTTC.

The chain couples TRBV5-6 to TRBJ2-4; D possibly corresponds to TRBD1 (5 bases). V lost 0 bases to trimming and J lost 2 bases, with 9 bases between them. Germline V gives CDR1 SGHDT, CDR2 YYEEEE. The CDR3 sequence is 15 residues long. This CDR3 is CASSLGRATKNIQYF. CDR3 DNA: TGTGCCAGCAGCTTGGGCAGGGCAACCAAAAACATTCAGTACTTC.

The CDR3 DNA follows: TGTGCCATCGGACTAGACACTGGGAACACCGGGGAGCTGTTTTTT. It yields the protein CAIGLDTGNTGELFF. The gene calls are TRBV10-3 and TRBJ2-2, with TRBD2 matching 7 bases. This CDR3 region has 15 residues. The J segment lost 1 base and the V segment lost 8 bases, leaving 7 bases of the junction unmatched. Germline loops: CDR1 ENHRY, CDR2 SYGVKD.

This rearrangement joins TRBV19 to TRBJ1-2, with 10 bases fitting TRBD1. CDR1 LNHDA and CDR2 SQIVND come from the germline V gene (reference sequence). The CDR3 contains 14 residues. V was pared by 1 base and J by 7 bases, with 3 bases of the junction left unmatched. The CDR3 sequence is CASSIGQGARGYTF. The CDR3 DNA sequence: TGTGCCAGTAGTATAGGACAGGGGGCGCGTGGCTACACCTTC.

This chain connects TRBV9 to TRBJ2-1; D may be TRBD2 (5 bases). This CDR3 region has 14 residues. The V end lost 0 bases, the J end lost 7 bases, and 11 bases lay between the germline ends. Germline assignment: CDR1 SGDLS and CDR2 YYNGEE. CDR3: CASSVGSSLNEQFF. DNA of the CDR3: TGTGCCAGCAGCGTAGGATCTAGCCTTAATGAGCAGTTCTTC.

CDR3 coding DNA: TGTGCCAGCAGTCAGGGACTTTGGCCGCTGACCTTCAATCAGCCCCAGCATTTT. Translated, it gives CASSQGLWPLTFNQPQHF. The rearrangement joins TRBV28 to TRBJ1-5; TRBD1 might be the D (5 bases). Germline CDR1 and CDR2: MDHEN and SYDVKM. Trimming pared 5 bases from V and 3 bases from J, leaving 23 bases between. The CDR3 extends over 18 amino acids.

CDR3 sequence reads: CASSLRGLTSYGYTF. DNA of the CDR3: TGTGCCAGCAGCTTAAGGGGTCTGACGTCCTATGGCTACACCTTC. The chain links TRBV7-8 to TRBJ1-2; D is possibly TRBD1 (5 bases). Deletions cut 2 bases from V and 4 bases from J, with 14 bases between. This CDR3 contains 15 residues. Germline-derived CDR1 and CDR2 are SGHVS and FQNEAQ.

This clone was seen only once. The chain combines TRBV9 with TRBJ2-1; 8 bases agree with TRBD2. The CDR3 length is 15 residues. The V segment lost 4 bases and the J segment 5 bases; nucleotides outside the gene matches: 8. Germline assignment: CDR1 SGDLS and CDR2 YYNGEE. CDR3 amino acids: CASSQEREIDNEQFF. For the CDR3, the DNA is TGTGCCAGCAGCCAAGAGCGGGAGATCGACAATGAGCAGTTCTTC.

The V gene is TRBV2, the J gene TRBJ1-2, with 8 bases fitting TRBD1. With V trimmed by 4 bases and J by 5 bases, 18 bases remained unmatched. Germline values: CDR1 SNHLY, CDR2 FYNNEI. The CDR3 has 18 residues. The CDR3, as DNA: TGTGCCAGCAGTGTGGGGTTTGGCCGCGGACAGGGTGGTTATGGCTACACCTTC. Protein: CASSVGFGRGQGGYGYTF.

Regarding this clone: The same CDR3 also results from other DNA sequences found in this sample. The chain is built from TRBV9 and TRBJ2-5; D possibly corresponds to TRBD1 (6 bases). Trimming stripped 0 bases from V and 1 base from J, with 7 bases between. Germline values: CDR1 SGDLS, CDR2 YYNGEE. The CDR3 is 14 amino acids. The CDR3 spells CASSVEGGQETQYF. The CDR3 DNA reads TGTGCCAGCAGCGTAGAAGGGGGCCAAGAGACCCAGTACTTC.

The V and J genes are TRBV2 and TRBJ1-1; D may be TRBD1 (5 bases). Per the germline V gene, CDR1 is SNHLY and CDR2 is FYNNEI. The V end was cut by 7 bases, the J end by 0 bases, with 9 bases between. This CDR3 is 13 amino acids long. The CDR3 nucleotides read TGTGCCAGCAAGGGACGGTTGAACACTGAAGCTTTCTTT. Its translation: CASKGRLNTEAFF.

This rearrangement joins TRBV7-9 to TRBJ1-5; D is unresolved. The CDR3 is 14 residues long. V was pared by 1 base and J by 0 bases, with 4 bases between. Germline loops: CDR1 SEHNR, CDR2 FQNEAQ (reference sequence). This CDR3 reads CASSLGTSNQPQHF. The CDR3 DNA reads as TGTGCCAGCAGCTTAGGGACTAGCAATCAGCCCCAGCATTTT. Based on the CDR3 plus reference TRBV7-9 and TRBJ1-5, the full variable domain is DTGVSQNPRHKITKRGQNVTFRCDPISEHNRLYWYRQTLGQGPEFLTYFQNEAQLEKSRLLSDRFSAERPKGSFSTLEIQRTEQGDSAMYLCASSLGTSNQPQHFGDGTRLSIL.

The V call is TRBV4-1, the J call TRBJ2-7; 9 bases line up with TRBD1. The CDR3 totals 15 residues. The germline CDR1 and CDR2 sequences are MGHRA and YSYEKL. The trim removed 3 bases at V and 5 bases at J, leaving 8 bases unmatched. The chain's CDR3 is CASSHDRGGIDEQYF. The CDR3 nucleotides read TGCGCCAGCAGCCACGACAGGGGGGGAATTGACGAGCAGTACTTC.

The chain links TRBV27 to TRBJ2-2; D remains unclear. Germline V gene sequence: CDR1 MNHEY, CDR2 SMNVEV (reference sequence). The length of the CDR3 is 16 residues. V was trimmed by 2 bases and J by 2 bases, leaving 12 bases between them. As DNA, the CDR3 is TGTGCCAGCAGTTTAGGGTTTTTAATCAACACCGGGGAGCTGTTTTTT. Its protein is CASSLGFLINTGELFF.

J is TRBJ1-2 and V is TRBV5-8, with no clear D. CDR1 and CDR2 (germline): SGHTS, YDEGEE. V was trimmed by 0 bases and J by 8 bases, leaving 14 bases between them. The CDR3 totals 14 residues. In DNA, the CDR3 is TGTGCCAGCAGCTTGGCGGGAAACCGGGCGGGCTACACCTTC. Its protein product is CASSLAGNRAGYTF.

The chain links TRBV6-1 to TRBJ1-5; D perhaps matches TRBD1 (5 bases). CDR1 is MNHNS and CDR2 is SASEGT in the germline V gene. Trimming took 7 bases from V and 3 from J, leaving 10 bases between them. This CDR3 region has 13 residues. The CDR3 nucleotides are TGTGCCAGCATATTGGGGGTCAATCAGCCCCAGCATTTT. Translation: CASILGVNQPQHF.

As concerns this clone: Other nucleotide sequences from this sample produce the same CDR3. The chain carries TRBV5-1 and TRBJ1-1; no clear D. The ends were cut back, 0 bases at V and 0 bases at J, with 6 bases in the middle. Germline CDR1 and CDR2: SGHRS and YFSETQ. This CDR3 region has 14 residues. The chain's CDR3 is CASSLVGMNTEAFF. The CDR3 DNA sequence: TGCGCCAGCAGCTTGGTAGGCATGAACACTGAAGCTTTCTTT.

A single count supports this clone. The genes are TRBV10-3 and TRBJ2-3; 8 nucleotides line up with TRBD1. V lost 6 bases to trimming and J lost 4 bases; unmatched junction nucleotides: 6. The CDR3 sequence is 14 residues long. The V gene's germline CDR1 is ENHRY and CDR2 SYGVKD. Here the CDR3 reads CAIRDRVQADTQYF. The CDR3 DNA follows: TGTGCCATCAGGGACAGGGTTCAAGCAGATACGCAGTATTTT.

The chain joins TRBV28 to TRBJ1-1, with 9 bases lining up with TRBD1. Germline CDR1 and CDR2: MDHEN and SYDVKM. This CDR3 is built from 15 residues. V shed 6 bases and J 4 bases; nucleotides not matched to a gene: 9. The DNA of the CDR3 is TGTGCCAGCAGACCAGGGGACAGGGCTGGCACTGAAGCTTTCTTT. Amino acid sequence: CASRPGDRAGTEAFF.

The rearrangement links TRBV7-7 to TRBJ2-1; TRBD1 matches 7 bases. CDR1 and CDR2 from the germline V gene are SSHAT and FNYEAQ (reference sequence). CDR3 length: 16 amino acids. The V gene end was trimmed by 1 base and the J gene end by 5 bases; junction bases not matched to a gene: 8. This CDR3 is CASSLGSGGSDNEQFF. CDR3 nucleotide sequence: TGTGCCAGCAGCTTAGGATCAGGGGGTTCAGACAATGAGCAGTTCTTC.

The chain has TRBV2 and TRBJ2-7; D is unclear. Per germline, CDR1 SNHLY and CDR2 FYNNEI. V lost 8 bases to trimming and J lost 2 bases, with 7 bases between them. The CDR3 contains 11 residues. The CDR3 reads CASRSTYEQYF. The CDR3 DNA sequence: TGTGCCAGCCGAAGTACCTACGAGCAGTACTTC.

This rearrangement joins TRBV19 to TRBJ1-2; D unresolved. The CDR3 spans 13 residues. Trimming cost V 0 bases and J 4 bases, with 6 bases left between them. Germline CDR1 reads LNHDA; CDR2 reads SQIVND (reference sequence). As DNA, the CDR3 is TGTGCCAGTAGTATAGACAGGATCTATGGCTACACCTTC. This encodes CASSIDRIYGYTF.

This clone showed up just a few times. The genes are TRBV7-9 and TRBJ1-6; D is unresolved. The V gene's germline CDR1 is SEHNR and CDR2 FQNEAQ (reference sequence). The CDR3 sequence is 15 residues long. V lost 2 bases, J lost 12 bases, and 17 bases lay in between. CDR3 nucleotide sequence: TGTGCCAGCAGCTTAATAGGTAGCCCAATTCAACCCCTCCACTTT. Translated: CASSLIGSPIQPLHF.

The V and J genes are TRBV5-6 and TRBJ1-1; unclear D gene. From germline, CDR1 is SGHDT and CDR2 YYEEEE. The CDR3 spans 14 residues. V was shortened by 3 bases and J by 3 bases, with 12 bases between the two germline ends. CDR3 protein: CASSSVVIYTEAFF. CDR3 DNA sequence: TGTGCCAGCAGCTCGGTAGTCATTTACACTGAAGCTTTCTTT. The complete variable domain, with remaining parts taken from reference TRBV5-6 and TRBJ1-1, reads DAGVTQSPTHLIKTRGQQVTLRCSPKSGHDTVSWYQQALGQGPQFIFQYYEEEERQRGNFPDRFSGHQFPNYSSELNVNALLLGDSALYLCASSSVVIYTEAFFGQGTRLTVV.

The rearrangement links TRBV10-3 to TRBJ2-7, with TRBD2 matching 7 bases. Trimming took 6 bases from V and 2 from J; bases not matched to a gene: 16. Looked up from germline, CDR1 is ENHRY and CDR2 is SYGVKD. The CDR3 runs to 17 residues. CDR3 in amino acids: CAIRPGGSTAGAYEQYF. CDR3 DNA: TGTGCCATCAGGCCCGGGGGGTCCACGGCGGGGGCCTACGAGCAGTACTTC.

The V and J genes are TRBV7-8 and TRBJ2-7; D perhaps matches TRBD2 (5 bases). The CDR3 covers 14 residues. V was trimmed by 5 bases and J by 2 bases, leaving 13 bases between them. CDR1 SGHVS and CDR2 FQNEAQ come from the germline V gene. The CDR3 DNA sequence: TGTGCCAGCAGCCTAGGGAGCGGACCCTACGAGCAGTACTTC. It translates to CASSLGSGPYEQYF.

V is TRBV11-2 and J is TRBJ2-7; 14 positions match TRBD2. Germline CDR1 is SGHAT and CDR2 is FQNNGV. V lost 3 bases, J lost 9 bases, and 1 base stayed unmatched. This CDR3 comprises 13 residues. CDR3 sequence: CASSFGLAGGQYF. As DNA, the CDR3 is TGTGCCAGCAGCTTCGGACTAGCGGGAGGGCAGTACTTC.